The 26 T cell receptor beta chains below come from one sample, sequenced in a study of cytomegalovirus exposure and HLA in healthy donors (dated 2017 in TCRdb). The library was obtained by the immunoSEQ multiplex PCR assay. A mixture of 60 forward primers for TCR Vbeta segments and 13 reverse primers for TCR Jbeta segments was used in the multiplex PCR. TCRdb holds this immuneACCESS table with in-frame rearrangements only. Some clones are missing; in checked studies, unresolved V genes explain under half, and the rest has no known cause. Counted in this sample were 30,000 to 45,000 clones; approximately 90% of them appeared once. The ten most abundant clones make up roughly an eighth of the sample. The sequencing sample was made of PBMCs. Every receptor here comes from a woman in her 40s in good health and CMV-seropositive.

This clone was recorded once. The chain carries TRBV6-5 and TRBJ1-4; 11 bases fit TRBD1. The CDR3 length is 16 residues. CDR1 is MNHEY and CDR2 is SVGAGI in the germline V gene. Trimming removed 4 bases from V and 0 bases from J; junction bases left unmatched: 1. CDR3 loop: CASSSGQGATNEKLFF. CDR3 coding DNA: TGTGCCAGCAGTTCGGGACAGGGGGCAACTAATGAAAAACTGTTTTTT.

This chain uses TRBV5-4 with TRBJ1-5; D ambiguous. The CDR3 runs to 14 residues. V lost 7 bases to trimming and J lost 1 base, with 12 bases between them. CDR1 is SGHNT and CDR2 is YYREEE in the germline V gene (reference sequence). The CDR3 coding sequence is TGTGCCAGCGGATTGGGCGGGAGCAATCAGCCCCAGCATTTT. This encodes CASGLGGSNQPQHF. Full variable domain (remainder filled in from reference TRBV5-4 and TRBJ1-5): ETGVTQSPTHLIKTRGQQVTLRCSSQSGHNTVSWYQQALGQGPQFIFQYYREEENGRGNFPPRFSGLQFPNYSSELNVNALELDDSALYLCASGLGGSNQPQHFGDGTRLSIL.

The chain is built from TRBV10-2 and TRBJ1-5; weak D call: TRBD1 (6 bases). The CDR3 spans 14 residues. Germline-derived CDR1 and CDR2 are WSHSY and SAAADI. V was shortened by 9 bases and J by 6 bases, with 18 bases between the two germline ends. The chain's CDR3 is CASTSAGGGQPQHF. CDR3 coding DNA: TGCGCCAGTACGTCGGCGGGGGGCGGTCAGCCCCAGCATTTT.

The chain recombines TRBV7-2 with TRBJ1-2; tentatively, D is TRBD1 (6 bases). The CDR3 is 13 amino acids. Trimming took 4 bases from V and 6 from J, leaving 12 bases between them. In germline, CDR1 is SGHTA, CDR2 FQGNSA. CDR3 loop: CASSYYRDDGYTF. The CDR3 nucleotides are TGTGCCAGCAGCTATTACAGGGACGATGGCTACACCTTC.

V gene TRBV4-3 combines with J gene TRBJ1-2; D is possibly TRBD1 (6 bases). V was cut by 0 bases and J by 4 bases, with 12 bases left in between. The CDR3 sequence is 15 residues long. CDR1 is LGHNA, CDR2 YSLEER, per germline. CDR3 bases: TGCGCCAGCAGCCAAGAAAGGGGGGGGGCCTATGGCTACACCTTC. It translates to CASSQERGGAYGYTF.

The rearrangement uses TRBV4-1 and TRBJ1-1; 10 bases match TRBD1. Germline loops: CDR1 MGHRA, CDR2 YSYEKL. The junction had 4 bases not matched to a gene; V was cut back by 1 base and J by 5 bases. CDR3 length: 15 amino acids. The CDR3 here is CASSQGRTGGTEAFF. The CDR3 DNA follows: TGCGCCAGCAGCCAAGGGAGGACAGGGGGAACTGAAGCTTTCTTT.

Only a few counts were recorded for this clone. The chain uses TRBV4-3 and TRBJ2-1; the match to TRBD2 covers 11 bases. V was clipped by 3 bases and J by 5 bases; unmatched bases: 6. Germline V gene lookup returns CDR1 LGHNA and CDR2 YSLEER. This CDR3 contains 16 residues. The CDR3 DNA is TGCGCCAGCAGCCAGGACTCTAGCGGGGGGAACAATGAGCAGTTCTTC. It translates to CASSQDSSGGNNEQFF.

As regards this clone: Other DNA variants within this sample encode the same CDR3. V and J are TRBV25-1 and TRBJ2-1, with TRBD2 matching over 8 bases. The CDR3 spans 15 residues. Germline CDR1 is MGHDK and CDR2 is SYGVNS. J was trimmed by 2 bases and V by 5 bases; bases with no gene match: 5. The DNA for the CDR3 is TGTGCCAGCAGTTCCGGGGGGGCCCCCTACAATGAGCAGTTCTTC. Its translation is CASSSGGAPYNEQFF.

The genes are TRBV5-4 and TRBJ1-1; 9 bases match TRBD1. The length of the CDR3 is 15 residues. Germline V gives CDR1 SGHNT, CDR2 YYREEE (reference sequence). V shed 4 bases, J shed 1 base, and the junction held 5 bases outside the gene matches. CDR3 DNA sequence: TGTGCCAGCAGCCTGCTACAGGGGGCGAACACTGAAGCTTTCTTT. The encoded protein is CASSLLQGANTEAFF.

This chain links TRBV5-1 with TRBJ2-7, with D perhaps matching TRBD2 (6 bases). V was clipped by 0 bases and J by 0 bases, with 10 bases between them. Germline V gene lookup returns CDR1 SGHRS and CDR2 YFSETQ. This CDR3 spans 15 amino acids. CDR3 DNA sequence: TGCGCCAGCAGCTTGGGCCAGGGACTCTCCTACGAGCAGTACTTC. Encoded protein: CASSLGQGLSYEQYF.

The CDR3 is CSVCQGVNTEAFF. CDR3 in DNA: TGCAGCGTTTGTCAGGGGGTGAACACTGAAGCTTTCTTT. The chain recombines TRBV29-1 with TRBJ1-1; 7 bases map to TRBD1. Germline CDR1 is SQVTM and CDR2 is ANQGSEA. V dropped 5 bases and J dropped 0; count of bases not matched to a gene: 3. The CDR3 has 13 amino acids.

The DNA of the CDR3 is TGTGCCAGCAGCTTGGGCGGTTTCCTTACTGGGGCCAACGTCCTGACTTTC. Its protein product is CASSLGGFLTGANVLTF. This sequence joins TRBV5-6 and TRBJ2-6; D uncertain. V lost 0 bases and J 2 bases, leaving 12 bases between the germline ends. The CDR3 runs 17 residues. The germline V gene has CDR1 SGHDT and CDR2 YYEEEE.

V usage is TRBV7-9 and J usage is TRBJ1-1; TRBD1 matches at 7 bases. After removal of 5 bases from V and 1 base from J, the junction contained 4 bases not matched to a gene. Germline CDR1 and CDR2: SEHNR and FQNEAQ (reference sequence). The CDR3 runs to 14 residues. CDR3 loop: CASSPGQENTEAFF. CDR3 DNA sequence: TGTGCCAGCAGCCCCGGACAGGAGAACACTGAAGCTTTCTTT.

The chain joins TRBV5-4 to TRBJ2-1; a possible D gene is TRBD2 (6 bases). V was clipped by 0 bases and J by 8 bases, with 9 bases between them. The CDR3 runs to 13 residues. Germline CDR1 reads SGHNT; CDR2 reads YYREEE (reference sequence). CDR3: CASSLAGGYEQFF. DNA for the CDR3: TGTGCCAGCAGCTTGGCCGGAGGGTATGAGCAGTTCTTC.

This clone was recorded only once. The chain carries TRBV6-1 and TRBJ1-5; TRBD1 matches 7 bases. CDR3 length: 15 amino acids. V dropped 6 bases and J dropped 5; count of bases not matched to a gene: 10. CDR1 is MNHNS, CDR2 SASEGT, per germline. CDR3 sequence: CASRVPGQIYQPQHF. The CDR3 DNA sequence: TGTGCCAGCAGGGTACCGGGACAGATATATCAGCCCCAGCATTTT.

The CDR3 nucleotides read TGTGCCAGCAGTTTAAGTGGCCCGGGGCAGTACTTC. Encoded protein: CASSLSGPGQYF. The chain has TRBV28 and TRBJ2-7; D is uncertain. Trimming shortened V by 2 bases and J by 9 bases, and 11 bases separated the two germline ends. From germline, CDR1 is MDHEN and CDR2 SYDVKM. CDR3 size: 12 residues.

The J gene is TRBJ1-5, the V gene TRBV6-1; 7 bases agree with TRBD1. Unmatched junction bases numbered 4, after V lost 5 bases and J lost 3 bases. CDR1 is MNHNS, CDR2 SASEGT, per germline. CDR3 length: 14 amino acids. In nucleotides, the CDR3 is TGTGCCAGCAGTAGACAGGGTACCAATCAGCCCCAGCATTTT. This gives the protein CASSRQGTNQPQHF.

The chain recombines TRBV6-4 with TRBJ2-1, with D possibly TRBD2 on 5 matching bases. Germline V gene sequence: CDR1 MRHNA, CDR2 SNTAGT. The CDR3 runs 13 residues. V gave up 3 bases and J gave up 8 bases, with 11 bases separating them. The CDR3 sequence: CASSEASHHEQFF. In nucleotides, the CDR3 is TGTGCCAGCAGTGAAGCTAGCCACCATGAGCAGTTCTTC.

This chain joins TRBV28 and TRBJ2-1, with TRBD2 matching 7 bases. This CDR3 spans 15 amino acids. The germline gives CDR1 MDHEN, CDR2 SYDVKM. Trimming removed 5 bases from V and 4 bases from J; junction bases left unmatched: 8. CDR3 protein: CASSPFGGGYNEQFF. Here the CDR3 DNA reads TGTGCCAGCAGTCCCTTTGGGGGAGGGTACAATGAGCAGTTCTTC.

J is TRBJ2-5 and V is TRBV7-6, with 10 positions matching TRBD2. Trimming cost V 3 bases and J 7 bases; bases outside gene matches: 11. Germline loops: CDR1 SGHVS, CDR2 FNYEAQ. The CDR3 totals 16 residues. The CDR3 spells CASSLGTSANTGTQYF. CDR3 DNA: TGTGCCAGCAGCTTGGGGACTAGCGCTAATACGGGGACCCAGTACTTC.

The table lists this clone with a count of one. The rearrangement uses TRBV16 and TRBJ2-7; D perhaps matches TRBD1 (5 bases). V was shortened by 3 bases and J by 0 bases, with 12 bases between the two germline ends. The CDR3 spans 15 residues. Germline assignment: CDR1 KGHSY and CDR2 FQNENV. The CDR3 DNA sequence: TGTGCCAGCAGCCATCTCCAGGGAATCTCCTACGAGCAGTACTTC. It translates to CASSHLQGISYEQYF.

The chain recombines TRBV4-1 with TRBJ2-5, with 9 bases fitting TRBD2. Germline CDR1 and CDR2: MGHRA and YSYEKL. CDR3 size: 18 residues. The trim removed 4 bases at V and 5 bases at J, leaving 17 bases unmatched. The CDR3 region is CASSRVLRGGRVWETQYF. CDR3 nucleotide sequence: TGCGCCAGCAGCCGAGTACTGCGGGGGGGCCGGGTATGGGAGACCCAGTACTTC.

The rearrangement uses TRBV27 and TRBJ1-1; D perhaps matches TRBD1 (6 bases). The CDR3 spans 13 residues. Trimming removed 4 bases from V and 1 base from J, with 7 bases in between. From germline, CDR1 is MNHEY and CDR2 SMNVEV (reference sequence). The CDR3 reads CASSSQGNTEAFF. In DNA, the CDR3 is TGTGCCAGCAGTTCACAGGGGAACACTGAAGCTTTCTTT.

The chain carries TRBV5-1 and TRBJ1-6; a possible D gene is TRBD1 (6 bases). The germline V and J ends were trimmed by 0 bases and 10 bases, with 17 bases remaining between them. Germline CDR1 and CDR2: SGHRS and YFSETQ. The CDR3 totals 16 residues. CDR3: CASSLGKLGGASPLHF. CDR3 coding DNA: TGCGCCAGCAGCTTGGGAAAGTTGGGGGGGGCCTCACCCCTCCACTTT.

V is TRBV15 and J is TRBJ2-5; D remains unclear. There are 13 residues in the CDR3. V lost 2 bases and J lost 7, with 11 bases in between. The V gene's germline CDR1 is LNHNV and CDR2 YYDKDF (reference sequence). The CDR3 DNA is TGTGCCACCAGCAGACCAAATCCGGGGACCCAGTACTTC. This codes for CATSRPNPGTQYF.

The chain uses TRBV18 and TRBJ1-1; D call uncertain. CDR3 length equals 15 residues. Trimming took 3 bases from V and 4 from J, leaving 15 bases between them. CDR1 and CDR2 from the germline V gene are KGHSH and LQKENI. The DNA for the CDR3 is TGTGCCAGCTCACCTCAGCTGGGAGGAGGCACTGAAGCTTTCTTT. Protein: CASSPQLGGGTEAFF. The full variable domain, its missing parts supplied by reference TRBV18 and TRBJ1-1, is NAGVMQNPRHLVRRRGQEARLRCSPMKGHSHVYWYRQLPEEGLKFMVYLQKENIIDESGMPKERFSAEFPKEGPSILRIQQVVRGDSAAYFCASSPQLGGGTEAFFGQGTRLTVV.